This T cell receptor beta chain derives from a study of cytomegalovirus exposure and HLA in healthy donors. Germline-derived CDR1 and CDR2 are LNHDA and SQIVND (reference sequence). This CDR3 is built from 14 residues. Trimming removed 7 bases from V and 0 bases from J, with 10 bases in between. Turning to this clone: Its target is not known.

PCR involved 60 Vbeta and 13 Jbeta primers. The table came from immunoSEQ multiplex PCR; TCRdb's copy has only in-frame clones and leaves some out. This sample has 250,000 to 350,000 clones, with 75% to 90% found just once. Study-level results: Later analysis demonstrated an association between a missense DCLRE1C variant and TCR beta V- and J-gene trimming.

This sequence was found in a man aged 40-49 years in good health and CMV-seropositive. The specimen was PBMCs. The gene calls are TRBV19 and TRBJ2-1, with a tentative D call TRBD1 (6 bases). CDR3 nucleotide sequence: TGTGCCAGTATAGGGGGTAGCTCCTACAATGAGCAGTTCTTC. Its translation: CASIGGSSYNEQFF.